In its sample, the clone carrying this T cell receptor beta chain was seen many times. Amplified TCR beta CDR3 regions came from RNA transcripts. In the first-round RT-PCR of the TCR CDR3, the HTBI primer set was used. Via MiXCR, TCRdb re-called the multiplex PCR reads, giving one row per CDR3 protein. The repertoire has approximately 490,000 distinct CDR3 sequences, less than 25% of them found once; the top ten carry 49%. These data belong to a study of T cells in Graves' hyperthyroidism and ophthalmopathy. V lost 3 bases, J lost 10 bases, and 13 bases lay in between. This CDR3 is built from 13 residues.

The receptor's source is a woman in her seventies with Graves' ophthalmopathy. The sequenced material came from blood. The chain combines TRBV12-3 or TRBV12-4 with TRBJ2-1; either TRBD1 or TRBD2 may fit D (5 bases each). CDR3 sequence reads: CASSFQGGSEQFF. CDR3 nucleotide sequence: TGTGCCAGCAGTTTTCAGGGTGGGAGCGAGCAGTTCTTC.